The 10 T cell receptor beta chains presented below share a single source sample, sequenced in a study of Ad26.COV2.S vaccination and SARS-CoV-2 variants. Regarding treatment: some 20 received Ad26.COV2.S at low or high dose, single or two shots; about five received placebo; per-sample allocation not given. At day 63 after the first vaccine or placebo injection, samples were drawn. Here immunoSEQ multiplex PCR was the method, and the copy in TCRdb shows in-frame clones only, minus some. The sample consists of 360,000 or so clones, 87% of them appearing once. The specimen comprised peripheral blood, sampled in a trial of Ad26.COV2.S vaccine versus placebo. The receptors derive from a person aged 18 to 65 who received the Ad26.COV2.S COVID-19 vaccine or a placebo.

This rearrangement joins TRBV19 to TRBJ1-2, with 9 bases that match TRBD1. The CDR3 spans 14 residues. J was trimmed by 1 base and V by 6 bases; bases with no gene match: 3. The germline V gene has CDR1 LNHDA and CDR2 SQIVND (reference sequence). CDR3 region: CASRSDRGNYGYTF. CDR3 sequence (DNA): TGTGCCAGTAGATCGGACAGGGGTAACTATGGCTACACCTTC.

This clone was recorded only once. The chain couples TRBV5-1 to TRBJ1-4, with TRBD1 as a possible D gene (6 bases). Trimming took off 2 bases at V and 7 bases at J, with 18 bases between the two ends. Germline V gene data show CDR1 as SGHRS and CDR2 as YFSETQ. The CDR3 covers 16 residues. CDR3 coding DNA: TGCGCCAGCAGCTTTACCGGGACACGTCCGTCTGAAAAACTGTTTTTT. Translation gives CASSFTGTRPSEKLFF.

The rearrangement uses TRBV5-4 and TRBJ1-5; 7 nucleotides line up with TRBD1. This CDR3 region has 15 residues. The trim removed 1 base at V and 0 bases at J, leaving 1 base unmatched. The germline gives CDR1 SGHNT, CDR2 YYREEE (reference sequence). CDR3 nucleotides: TGTGCCAGCAGCTTGACAGGGGATAGCAATCAGCCCCAGCATTTT. This translates into CASSLTGDSNQPQHF.

This clone has only one observation. V gene TRBV4-1 combines with J gene TRBJ2-7; D unclear. The germline V gene encodes CDR1 MGHRA and CDR2 YSYEKL. V dropped 1 base and J dropped 0 bases, with 16 bases sitting between them. The length of the CDR3 is 17 residues. CDR3 nucleotides: TGCGCCAGCAGCCAAGTATATGACCCGGCGGCCTCCTACGAGCAGTACTTC. It translates to CASSQVYDPAASYEQYF.

Comment on this clone: Other DNA sequences in this specimen translate into the identical CDR3. The chain uses TRBV5-1 and TRBJ2-5; 8 bases fit TRBD2. CDR3 length: 16 residues. Losses at the gene ends were 0 bases for V and 1 base for J; bases not matched to a gene: 5. CDR1 and CDR2 (germline): SGHRS, YFSETQ. The CDR3 DNA sequence: TGCGCCAGCAGCTTGGAGGCGGGGGGCCCCCAAGAGACCCAGTACTTC. As protein: CASSLEAGGPQETQYF.

On this clone: The sample contains more than one DNA sequence encoding this CDR3. V gene TRBV5-6 combines with J gene TRBJ2-7; D gene ambiguous. CDR1 is SGHDT, CDR2 YYEEEE, per germline. Deletions cut 5 bases from V and 3 bases from J, with 6 bases between. The CDR3 runs 11 residues. The chain's CDR3 is CASSLNYEQYF. DNA of the CDR3: TGTGCCAGCAGTCTGAACTACGAGCAGTACTTC.

This clone was detected once. V and J are TRBV27 and TRBJ2-7; TRBD1 aligns across 9 bases. Losses at the gene ends were 9 bases for V and 6 bases for J; bases not matched to a gene: 9. Germline lookup yields CDR1 MNHEY and CDR2 SMNVEV (reference sequence). The CDR3 spans 13 residues. The CDR3 loop reads CASRPTGGFEQYF. CDR3 bases: TGTGCCAGTCGGCCGACAGGGGGGTTCGAGCAGTACTTC.

The sample holds one count of this clone. The chain recombines TRBV24-1 with TRBJ2-3, with 10 nucleotides matching TRBD2. The CDR3 contains 15 residues. J lost 1 base, V lost 11 bases, and 8 bases had no gene match. Germline values: CDR1 KGHDR, CDR2 SFDVKD. The CDR3 sequence is CAISGGAGGTDTQYF. The CDR3 DNA reads as TGTGCCATCAGCGGGGGGGCCGGGGGCACAGATACGCAGTATTTT.

The rearrangement joins TRBV9 to TRBJ2-3; 8 bases are a match to TRBD2. The CDR3 runs 14 residues. The trim removed 0 bases at V and 7 bases at J, leaving 4 bases unmatched. Germline CDR1 and CDR2: SGDLS and YYNGEE. The CDR3 nucleotides read TGTGCCAGCAGCGTAGATCCTAGCGGGCATACGCAGTATTTT. Translated, it gives CASSVDPSGHTQYF.

This clone is a singleton in its sample. V and J are TRBV2 and TRBJ1-1; 8 bases agree with TRBD1. The V and J ends lost 5 bases and 1 base, in that order; junction bases with no gene match: 3. Germline-derived CDR1 and CDR2 are SNHLY and FYNNEI. This CDR3 has 14 amino acids. The CDR3 bases are TGTGCCAGCAGTCGACAGGGGTCGAACACTGAAGCTTTCTTT. Amino acids: CASSRQGSNTEAFF.